The 25 T cell receptor beta chains reported below all come from one sample, sequenced in a study of CD4 and CD8 cells across lung adenocarcinoma regions. TCRdb re-derived calls from the PCR reads in MiXCR, one entry per CDR3 protein. The repertoire holds 3,200 or so distinct CDR3 sequences, with roughly 49% as singletons. The sequenced sample consisted of CD8+ T cells from the center of a lung tumor. These receptors came from a male donor with lung adenocarcinoma. The CD4 and CD8 labels of this study may be unreliable.

This clonotype was found once. The gene calls are TRBV6-1 and TRBJ2-3; possible D gene TRBD1, 5 bases. Germline loops: CDR1 MNHNS, CDR2 SASEGT. This CDR3 has 17 residues. The V and J ends lost 8 bases and 14 bases respectively, with 35 bases between them. CDR3 coding DNA: TGTGCCAGCGGAAAGCAAACAGGTTACGCGAGCACAGAGGAGCTGTATTTT. Protein sequence: CASGKQTGYASTEELYF.

By proportion, this clonotype is medium-sized. The chain has TRBV10-1 and TRBJ2-1; TRBD1 agrees at 10 bases. V gave up 8 bases and J gave up 6 bases; unmatched junction bases: 7. This CDR3 region has 14 residues. Germline V gives CDR1 WNHNN, CDR2 SYGVQD (reference sequence). The CDR3 DNA is TGCGCCAGCTCTCCCGGGACAGGGGTCAATGAGCAGTTCTTC. Protein product: CASSPGTGVNEQFF.

Points on this clonotype: One end of the junction is discordant with germline, which a read error may explain. The chain uses TRBV6-8 and TRBJ2-3, with 8 bases identical to TRBD2. The CDR3 extends over 17 amino acids. Per germline, CDR1 MNHGY and CDR2 SAAAGT. The CDR3, as DNA: TGTGCCAGCAGTTACCCACTAGCGGTGCGGGGCACAGATATTCAGTATTTC. Translation: CASSYPLAVRGTDIQYF.

This clonotype came up a few times. The chain joins TRBV10-1 to TRBJ2-1; D is uncertain. The CDR3 runs 14 residues. The germline V gene encodes CDR1 WNHNN and CDR2 SYGVQD (reference sequence). V was cut by 3 bases and J by 5 bases, with 11 bases left in between. The CDR3 spells CASSEALVNNEQFF. As DNA, the CDR3 is TGCGCCAGCAGTGAAGCTCTAGTAAACAATGAGCAGTTCTTC.

This CDR3 is CASSTGHNEQFF. Here the CDR3 DNA reads TGCGCCAGCAGCACAGGACACAATGAGCAGTTCTTC. The chain carries TRBV10-1 and TRBJ2-1; D may be TRBD1 (5 bases). Between the trimmed V and J ends, which lost 6 bases and 5 bases, there was a span of 8 bases. Germline lookup yields CDR1 WNHNN and CDR2 SYGVQD (reference sequence). CDR3 length equals 12 residues.

This clonotype is termed large. J is TRBJ2-7 and V is TRBV6-1, with 12 bases fitting TRBD2. The CDR3 consists of 14 residues. Trimming at V came to 5 bases and at J to 2 bases, leaving 1 base not matched to a gene. CDR1 and CDR2 (germline): MNHNS, SASEGT. CDR3 sequence (DNA): TGTGCCAGCAGTCGGACTAGCGGGGCCTACGAGCAGTACTTC. Translating it yields CASSRTSGAYEQYF.

The sample holds a few counts of this clonotype. This chain links TRBV6-5 with TRBJ2-1; 7 bases agree with TRBD1. Germline assignment: CDR1 MNHEY and CDR2 SVGAGI. The V and J ends lost 1 base and 5 bases, in that order; junction bases with no gene match: 2. This CDR3 has 14 amino acids. The CDR3 sequence: CASSYLDRDNEQFF. CDR3 sequence (DNA): TGTGCCAGCAGTTACTTAGACAGGGACAATGAGCAGTTCTTC.

In its sample, this clonotype was seen once. The chain couples TRBV20-1 to TRBJ2-3; 7 nucleotides match TRBD2. Germline V CDR1 and CDR2: DFQATT, SNEGSKA (reference sequence). This CDR3 comprises 15 residues. The J segment lost 2 bases and the V segment lost 3 bases, leaving 8 bases of the junction unmatched. The CDR3 reads CSASASGAVTDTQYF. Here the CDR3 DNA reads TGCAGTGCTAGTGCTAGCGGAGCGGTCACAGATACGCAGTATTTT.

The chain uses TRBV10-2 and TRBJ2-1; 7 positions match TRBD2. The CDR3 sequence is 13 residues long. Unmatched junction bases numbered 7, after V lost 7 bases and J lost 7 bases. The germline V gene has CDR1 WSHSY and CDR2 SAAADI. The CDR3: CASMAGEDNEQFF. The CDR3, as DNA: TGCGCCAGCATGGCGGGAGAGGATAATGAGCAGTTCTTC.

This clonotype came up a few times. This sequence joins TRBV6-1 and TRBJ1-2; 9 bases fit TRBD1. Germline trimming cut 6 bases from V and 6 bases from J; bases unmatched to any gene: 11. The CDR3 length is 15 residues. Germline CDR1 and CDR2: MNHNS and SASEGT. In DNA form, the CDR3 reads TGTGCCAGCAGAGGAACAGGGGGCGCGCTCCATGGCTACACCTTC. This gives the protein CASRGTGGALHGYTF.

This clonotype is categorized as medium-sized. The V and J genes are TRBV10-3 and TRBJ2-5; TRBD1 agrees at 7 bases. CDR3 length equals 14 residues. Trimming at V came to 3 bases and at J to 4 bases, leaving 5 bases not matched to a gene. The germline V gene encodes CDR1 ENHRY and CDR2 SYGVKD. CDR3 nucleotide sequence: TGTGCCATCAGTGAAGGGGGCGGAATAGAGACCCAGTACTTC. Translation: CAISEGGGIETQYF.

This clonotype is medium-sized (0.01 to 0.1%) in the sample. The gene calls are TRBV6-1 and TRBJ2-1; 10 positions match TRBD1. The CDR3 length is 14 residues. The ends lost 7 bases at V and 10 bases at J; junction bases unmatched: 10. Germline CDR1 MNHNS, CDR2 SASEGT. The CDR3 here is CASNQDRGSYEQFF. The DNA for the CDR3 is TGTGCCAGCAACCAGGACAGGGGGAGCTACGAGCAGTTCTTC.

By sample fraction, this clonotype is medium-sized. The gene calls are TRBV7-2 and TRBJ2-1; tentatively, D is TRBD1 (6 bases). V gave up 5 bases and J gave up 14 bases, with 19 bases separating them. This CDR3 is built from 13 residues. Germline V CDR1 and CDR2: SGHTA, FQGNSA. CDR3 nucleotides: TGTGCCAGCAGCCCAGGACAGCTAATGAGCAAGTTCTTC. It yields the protein CASSPGQLMSKFF.

The CDR3 loop reads CASRDSNYGYTF. CDR3 DNA sequence: TGTGCCAGCAGGGACAGTAACTATGGCTACACCTTC. This sequence joins TRBV6-2 or TRBV6-3 and TRBJ1-2; possibly TRBD1 for D (6 bases). The CDR3 contains 12 residues. The V and J ends lost 6 bases and 1 base respectively, with 6 bases between them. The germline V gene has CDR1 MNHEY and CDR2 SVGEGT.

This clonotype is labeled medium-sized. The chain's CDR3 is CASRSNRDRTRPQHF. The CDR3, as DNA: TGTGCCAGCAGAAGCAACCGGGACAGGACTCGGCCCCAGCATTTT. The chain combines TRBV27 with TRBJ1-5; 8 nucleotides line up with TRBD1. J lost 9 bases, V lost 6 bases, and 13 bases had no gene match. Germline V gives CDR1 MNHEY, CDR2 SMNVEV (reference sequence). CDR3 size: 15 residues.

This chain connects TRBV6-1 to TRBJ2-3; 12 positions agree with TRBD2. This CDR3 region has 17 residues. Germline V gene sequence: CDR1 MNHNS, CDR2 SASEGT. The V segment lost 2 bases and the J segment 1 base; nucleotides outside the gene matches: 4. CDR3 sequence reads: CASSESSGGAGTDTQYF. CDR3 coding DNA: TGTGCCAGCAGTGAATCTAGCGGGGGGGCCGGCACAGATACGCAGTATTTT.

As regards this clonotype: The junction departs from the called germline gene at one end, perhaps through a read error. J is TRBJ2-1 and V is TRBV6-1; 9 nucleotides line up with TRBD2. Germline V gene lookup returns CDR1 MNHNS and CDR2 SASEGT. The CDR3 consists of 16 residues. CDR3 in amino acids: CTSSDFRLAEGNEQFF. CDR3 nucleotides: TGTACCAGCAGTGACTTCCGACTAGCGGAGGGGAATGAGCAGTTCTTC.

This sequence joins TRBV27 and TRBJ2-1; TRBD2 matches 14 bases. The CDR3 is 19 residues long. CDR1 and CDR2 (germline): MNHEY, SMNVEV (reference sequence). With 2 bases clipped from V and 0 bases from J, the junction kept 6 bases outside the gene matches. CDR3 in amino acids: CASSLMGLAGVGSYNEQFF. CDR3 bases: TGTGCCAGCAGTTTAATGGGACTAGCGGGAGTGGGCTCCTACAATGAGCAGTTCTTC.

The rearrangement uses TRBV28 and TRBJ2-5; weak D call: TRBD2 (7 bases). Germline loops: CDR1 MDHEN, CDR2 SYDVKM. Trimming removed 5 bases from V and 0 bases from J, with 13 bases in between. This CDR3 has 15 residues. Here the CDR3 reads CASSGGARNQETQYF. The DNA of the CDR3 is TGTGCCAGCAGTGGGGGGGCCAGAAACCAAGAGACCCAGTACTTC.

CDR3 region: CASSLGPESNEQFF. CDR3 bases: TGTGCCAGCAGTCTAGGGCCGGAGTCCAATGAGCAGTTCTTC. The V gene is TRBV6-1, the J gene TRBJ2-1, with D unresolved. The CDR3 is 14 amino acids. Deletions cut 5 bases from V and 6 bases from J, with 14 bases between. Germline CDR1 and CDR2: MNHNS and SASEGT.

This chain joins TRBV6-5 and TRBJ2-3; weak D call: TRBD1 (5 bases). Per the germline V gene, CDR1 is MNHEY and CDR2 is SVGAGI. The CDR3 length is 16 residues. V lost 2 bases and J 2 bases, leaving 14 bases between the germline ends. The CDR3: CASSYDSVGATDTQYF. The CDR3 nucleotides are TGTGCCAGCAGTTACGACTCGGTTGGGGCCACAGATACGCAGTATTTT.

The sample holds a few counts of this clonotype. A single base separates this from a much larger clone, so it may be a read error. This sequence joins TRBV12-3 or TRBV12-4 and TRBJ2-1, with 9 bases fitting TRBD2. The J call is doubtful: the DNA matches TRBJ2-7 better. This CDR3 is 15 amino acids long. The CDR3 sequence: CASSLKVAGDREQYF. The CDR3 coding sequence is TGTGCCAGCAGTTTGAAGGTAGCGGGAGATCGGGAGCAGTACTTC.

In its sample, this clonotype was seen once. A much larger clone is a single base away; this may be a read error. This chain links TRBV6-2 or TRBV6-3 with TRBJ2-5; D ambiguous. The V and J ends lost 2 bases and 11 bases respectively, with 21 bases between them. CDR1 and CDR2 from the germline V gene are MNHEY and SVGEGT. This CDR3 region has 15 residues. The CDR3 is CASSYDGSSYNEQYF. CDR3 in DNA: TGTGCCAGCAGTTACGACGGGTCCTCCTACAATGAGCAGTACTTC.

This chain joins TRBV4-1 and TRBJ2-1; D gene unclear. The J call could be wrong; TRBJ2-7 is a better fit for the DNA end. CDR1 MGHRA and CDR2 YSYEKL come from the germline V gene. The CDR3 is 14 residues long. CDR3 loop: CASSPDTVTYEQYF. DNA of the CDR3: TGCGCCAGCAGCCCCGACACGGTAACCTACGAGCAGTACTTC.

This clonotype was found a few times. The rearrangement uses TRBV11-2 and TRBJ2-1, with 8 bases matching TRBD1. The CDR3 length is 14 residues. The J segment lost 10 bases and the V segment lost 5 bases, leaving 10 bases of the junction unmatched. Germline V lookup: CDR1 SGHAT, CDR2 FQNNGV. As DNA, the CDR3 is TGTGCCAGCAGCCCGGACAGGGAGCCCTACGAGCAGTTCTTC. Amino acid sequence: CASSPDREPYEQFF. Drawing the rest from reference TRBV11-2 and TRBJ2-1, the complete variable domain is EAGVAQSPRYKIIEKRQSVAFWCNPISGHATLYWYQQILGQGPKLLIQFQNNGVVDDSQLPKDRFSAERLKGVDSTLKIQPAKLEDSAVYLCASSPDREPYEQFFGPGTRLTVL.